The 10 T cell receptor beta chains below all came from one sample that was sequenced in a study of T-cell memory formation after mild COVID-19. One entry per CDR3 protein results from TCRdb running MiXCR on the 5' RACE reads. Here the sample spans fewer than 95,000 distinct CDR3 sequences, about 13% being singletons. Sequencing was performed on PBMCs or a T cell subset sorted from them (not recorded which). Source of these receptors: an adult woman who had mild COVID-19 (a few samples of this study predate the infection). Cell type and time point are not known.

This clonotype was recorded at least ten times. The V call is TRBV7-3, the J call TRBJ2-1, with 11 bases matching TRBD2. J was trimmed by 5 bases and V by 5 bases; bases with no gene match: 2. Germline CDR1 SGHTA, CDR2 FQGTGA. The CDR3 is 14 residues long. The CDR3 DNA follows: TGTGCCAGCAGCGATAGCGGGGGGGACAATGAGCAGTTCTTC. Protein sequence: CASSDSGGDNEQFF. The full variable domain, with the rest looked up from reference TRBV7-3 and TRBJ2-1, is GAGVSQTPSNKVTEKGKYVELRCDPISGHTALYWYRQSLGQGPEFLIYFQGTGAADDSGLPNDRFFAVRPEGSVSTLKIQRTERGDSAVYLCASSDSGGDNEQFFGPGTRLTVL.

The V and J genes are TRBV7-9 and TRBJ1-6, with no clear D. V lost 6 bases, J lost 0 bases, and 15 bases lay in between. The CDR3 spans 17 residues. From germline, CDR1 is SEHNR and CDR2 FQNEAQ (reference sequence). The chain's CDR3 is CASRPTHGSSYNSPLHF. In nucleotides, the CDR3 is TGTGCCAGCAGACCCACTCACGGGAGCTCCTATAATTCACCCCTCCACTTT.

This clonotype was observed a handful of times. The chain joins TRBV11-2 to TRBJ2-5; D remains unclear. Trimming took 11 bases from V and 4 from J, leaving 14 bases between them. The germline CDR1 and CDR2 sequences are SGHAT and FQNNGV. There are 12 residues in the CDR3. The CDR3: CAFTAHSETQYF. The CDR3 bases are TGTGCCTTTACGGCCCACTCAGAGACCCAGTACTTC.

This clonotype came up a few times. V and J are TRBV7-8 and TRBJ2-1; 8 bases match TRBD2. The V segment lost 2 bases and the J segment 4 bases; nucleotides outside the gene matches: 4. The CDR3 is 15 residues long. Germline CDR1 reads SGHVS; CDR2 reads FQNEAQ. Here the CDR3 DNA reads TGTGCCAGCAGCTTATCGGGGGGGAGATACAATGAGCAGTTCTTC. Translating it yields CASSLSGGRYNEQFF.

The genes are TRBV25-1 and TRBJ2-7; possible D gene TRBD1, 5 bases. The CDR3 totals 13 residues. V was shortened by 1 base and J by 6 bases, with 10 bases between the two germline ends. Germline lookup yields CDR1 MGHDK and CDR2 SYGVNS. DNA for the CDR3: TGTGCCAGCAGTGAATGGGCAGGGCGCGAGCAGTACTTC. This encodes CASSEWAGREQYF.

This clonotype was detected a few times. The chain couples TRBV29-1 to TRBJ1-1; D call uncertain. CDR1 is SQVTM and CDR2 is ANQGSEA in the germline V gene. V was trimmed by 6 bases and J by 0 bases, leaving 11 bases between them. This CDR3 comprises 13 residues. The CDR3 DNA reads TGCAGCGTGACGGACGGTATGAACACTGAAGCTTTCTTT. This gives the protein CSVTDGMNTEAFF.

This clonotype came up a few times. The V call is TRBV7-9, the J call TRBJ2-2, with D possibly TRBD2 on 5 matching bases. The CDR3 runs to 16 residues. V lost 1 base and J lost 4, with 13 bases in between. Germline CDR1 reads SEHNR; CDR2 reads FQNEAQ (reference sequence). The CDR3 region has the DNA TGTGCCAGCAGCTTAGAGAGTGGGAGTAGCACCGGGGAGCTGTTTTTT. It codes for CASSLESGSSTGELFF. The complete variable domain, with remaining parts taken from reference TRBV7-9 and TRBJ2-2, reads DTGVSQNPRHKITKRGQNVTFRCDPISEHNRLYWYRQTLGQGPEFLTYFQNEAQLEKSRLLSDRFSAERPKGSFSTLEIQRTEQGDSAMYLCASSLESGSSTGELFFGEGSRLTVL.

This rearrangement joins TRBV20-1 to TRBJ2-3; D ambiguous. CDR1 DFQATT and CDR2 SNEGSKA come from the germline V gene (reference sequence). CDR3 length: 15 residues. V lost 2 bases, J lost 6 bases, and 18 bases lay in between. The CDR3 sequence: CSARFSKLRQDTQYF. In nucleotides, the CDR3 is TGCAGTGCTAGATTCTCGAAGCTACGTCAGGATACGCAGTATTTT.

The V and J genes are TRBV4-3 and TRBJ2-7; the D gene is possibly TRBD1 (6 bases). The germline CDR1 and CDR2 sequences are LGHNA and YSLEER. Trimming pared 0 bases from V and 0 bases from J, leaving 24 bases between. This CDR3 region has 20 residues. The CDR3 loop reads CASSQDLHLSPTGPSYEQYF. Written as DNA, the CDR3 is TGCGCCAGCAGCCAAGATCTCCATTTATCTCCGACAGGACCCTCCTACGAGCAGTACTTC.

V is TRBV7-9 and J is TRBJ2-2; no clear D gene. The V end lost 6 bases, the J end lost 3 bases, and 14 bases lay between the germline ends. Germline V lookup: CDR1 SEHNR, CDR2 FQNEAQ (reference sequence). The CDR3 extends over 15 amino acids. The CDR3, as DNA: TGTGCCAGCAGTTTGTCCCCCGCGGACACCGGGGAGCTGTTTTTT. Amino acids: CASSLSPADTGELFF. The variable domain in full, completed from reference TRBV7-9 and TRBJ2-2, reads DTGVSQNPRHKITKRGQNVTFRCDPISEHNRLYWYRQTLGQGPEFLTYFQNEAQLEKSRLLSDRFSAERPKGSFSTLEIQRTEQGDSAMYLCASSLSPADTGELFFGEGSRLTVL.